The 9 T cell receptor beta chains below all came from one sample that was sequenced in a study of blood T cell repertoires in COVID-19. TCRdb's table, derived via immunoSEQ multiplex PCR, lists solely in-frame clones and lacks some. The sample has 130,000 to 150,000 clones; roughly 90% are singletons. Sequencing was performed on PBMCs or T cells enriched from blood (not recorded which). These receptors came from a woman aged 25 to 39 with acute COVID-19.

This chain uses TRBV3-1 (or the pseudogene TRBV3-2) with TRBJ1-2; possibly TRBD1 for D (6 bases). V was clipped by 1 base and J by 7 bases, with 13 bases between them. The length of the CDR3 is 14 residues. Germline lookup yields CDR1 LGHDT and CDR2 YNNKEL (reference sequence). CDR3 in amino acids: CASSQGPTGSGYTF. The CDR3 region has the DNA TGTGCCAGCAGCCAAGGTCCTACAGGGAGTGGCTACACCTTC.

The chain couples TRBV5-1 to TRBJ1-4, with TRBD1 matching 7 bases. The CDR3 has 16 residues. Germline V gene sequence: CDR1 SGHRS, CDR2 YFSETQ. The junction had 7 bases not matched to a gene; V was cut back by 0 bases and J by 5 bases. DNA for the CDR3: TGCGCCAGCAGCTTGGCAACAGGGGCCGCAAATGAAAAACTGTTTTTT. This encodes CASSLATGAANEKLFF.

The rearrangement links TRBV6-4 to TRBJ1-2, with 10 positions matching TRBD1. Germline values: CDR1 MRHNA, CDR2 SNTAGT. The trim removed 6 bases at V and 6 bases at J, leaving 4 bases unmatched. The CDR3 is 13 residues long. Written as DNA, the CDR3 is TGTGCCAGCAGCGGGACAGGGGTGGATGGCTACACCTTC. Translated: CASSGTGVDGYTF.

The V call is TRBV6-2 or TRBV6-3, the J call TRBJ1-5; 10 bases match TRBD1. The CDR3 spans 19 residues. Germline CDR1 reads MNHEY; CDR2 reads SVGEGT. Trimming took 5 bases from V and 1 from J; bases not matched to a gene: 14. CDR3 DNA: TGTGCCAGCAGTGACCCGACAGGGGGCGCCGTCCCGAGCAATCAGCCCCAGCATTTT. Translating gives CASSDPTGGAVPSNQPQHF.

CDR3 sequence (DNA): TGTGCCAGCAGTGAGGACTGGAACACCGGGGAGCTGTTTTTT. This codes for CASSEDWNTGELFF. This rearrangement joins TRBV6-4 to TRBJ2-2, with a weak D call TRBD2 (5 bases). Trimming left V 3 bases short and J 1 base short, with 6 bases between. The CDR3 covers 14 residues. The germline gives CDR1 MRHNA, CDR2 SNTAGT.

This clone was seen only once. The chain has TRBV18 and TRBJ1-1; D is perhaps TRBD1 (6 bases). Trimming shortened V by 2 bases and J by 4 bases, and 20 bases separated the two germline ends. Germline loops: CDR1 KGHSH, CDR2 LQKENI. This CDR3 is 17 amino acids long. CDR3 nucleotides: TGTGCCAGCTCACCAGGGTTCCAGGGGTATACCGCCACTGAAGCTTTCTTT. It translates to CASSPGFQGYTATEAFF.

The chain is built from TRBV15 and TRBJ2-7; no reliable D call. V lost 5 bases and J lost 3, with 14 bases in between. This CDR3 has 14 residues. From germline, CDR1 is LNHNV and CDR2 YYDKDF (reference sequence). The CDR3, as DNA: TGTGCCACCAGCCGAAAGCGTGAGGACTACGAGCAGTACTTC. Amino acids: CATSRKREDYEQYF.

The V gene is TRBV30, the J gene TRBJ1-5; no clear D gene. The CDR3 sequence is 13 residues long. V gave up 2 bases and J gave up 2 bases, with 7 bases separating them. Germline CDR1 and CDR2: GTSNPN and SVGIG (reference sequence). CDR3 loop: CAWSSRGNQPQHF. The CDR3 DNA sequence: TGTGCCTGGAGTAGCCGGGGCAATCAGCCCCAGCATTTT. Filled out from reference TRBV30 and TRBJ1-5, the complete variable domain reads SQTIHQWPATLVQPVGSPLSLECTVEGTSNPNLYWYRQAAGRGLQLLFYSVGIGQISSEVPQNLSASRPQDRQFILSSKKLLLSDSGFYLCAWSSRGNQPQHFGDGTRLSIL.

The chain couples TRBV28 to TRBJ2-1; TRBD2 agrees at 9 bases. CDR3 size: 15 residues. The germline V gene has CDR1 MDHEN and CDR2 SYDVKM. V gave up 3 bases and J gave up 9 bases; unmatched junction bases: 9. The CDR3: CASSFGREGPGEQFF. CDR3 in DNA: TGTGCCAGCAGTTTCGGGCGGGAGGGACCGGGTGAGCAGTTCTTC.